This passage covers 22 T cell receptor beta chains from one sample sequenced in a study of glioma-infiltrating T cells after dendritic cell vaccination. The time point is: after dendritic cell vaccination, including at tumor progression/relapse. Some clones are missing from TCRdb's copy, which holds only in-frame ones; the method was immunoSEQ multiplex PCR. The profile shows 85,000 or so clones, 75% to 90% of them singletons. The input for sequencing was blood, taken after dendritic cell vaccination. All receptors derive from a human donor with glioblastoma.

V usage is TRBV28 and J usage is TRBJ2-7; D gene unclear. CDR1 is MDHEN and CDR2 is SYDVKM in the germline V gene. The CDR3 length is 15 residues. Trimming shortened V by 6 bases and J by 0 bases, and 15 bases separated the two germline ends. In DNA form, the CDR3 reads TGTGCCAGCAGCACCCCCGTCAAGCCCTCCTACGAGCAGTACTTC. This translates into CASSTPVKPSYEQYF.

The chain links TRBV6-5 to TRBJ1-2; a possible D gene is TRBD1 (5 bases). Per the germline V gene, CDR1 is MNHEY and CDR2 is SVGAGI. The CDR3 has 13 residues. V was trimmed by 8 bases and J by 9 bases, leaving 19 bases between them. The CDR3 reads CASGGRAGPRYTF. The CDR3 coding sequence is TGTGCCAGCGGCGGCCGGGCAGGGCCCCGCTACACCTTC.

The gene calls are TRBV21-1 and TRBJ1-5; the D call of TRBD1 is as the table states it, not checked on the DNA. TRBV21-1 is a pseudogene segment. This CDR3 has 15 amino acids. The CDR3: CASSKKGQINQPQHF. The CDR3 DNA reads TGTGCCAGCAGCAAAAAGGGACAAATTAATCAGCCCCAGCATTTT.

This chain joins TRBV5-4 and TRBJ2-3; 8 bases agree with TRBD1. CDR1 is SGHNT, CDR2 YYREEE, per germline (reference sequence). The CDR3 is 16 amino acids. V was clipped by 4 bases and J by 0 bases; unmatched bases: 7. CDR3 region: CASSMRTGLSTDTQYF. Here the CDR3 DNA reads TGTGCCAGCAGCATGAGGACAGGGCTAAGCACAGATACGCAGTATTTT.

V usage is TRBV27 and J usage is TRBJ2-7; TRBD1 is a possible D gene (6 bases). Germline V gene lookup returns CDR1 MNHEY and CDR2 SMNVEV (reference sequence). The V end lost 5 bases, the J end lost 4 bases, and 15 bases lay between the germline ends. This CDR3 region has 14 residues. The CDR3 here is CASSPEGQTYEQYF. The CDR3 DNA sequence: TGTGCCAGCAGTCCCGAAGGACAGACTTACGAGCAGTACTTC.

V usage is TRBV4-1 and J usage is TRBJ2-2, with 7 nucleotides matching TRBD2. CDR3 length: 19 amino acids. After removal of 1 base from V and 1 base from J, the junction contained 12 bases not matched to a gene. Per germline, CDR1 MGHRA and CDR2 YSYEKL. The CDR3 DNA reads as TGCGCCAGCAGCCAAGGGGGGGGAGGGCCTCCTATGAACACCGGGGAGCTGTTTTTT. Translated: CASSQGGGGPPMNTGELFF.

CDR3 bases: TGTGCCAGCAGCTTGGGGCTAGCGGGATACGACGAGCAGTACTTC. This encodes CASSLGLAGYDEQYF. The rearrangement joins TRBV5-5 to TRBJ2-7, with 9 bases lining up with TRBD2. The CDR3 runs 15 residues. Germline CDR1 and CDR2: SGHKS and YYEKEE (reference sequence). J gave up 5 bases and V 0 bases, and 6 bases lay outside the gene matches. Full variable domain (missing parts from reference TRBV5-5 and TRBJ2-7): DAGVTQSPTHLIKTRGQQVTLRCSPISGHKSVSWYQQVLGQGPQFIFQYYEKEERGRGNFPDRFSARQFPNYSSELNVNALLLGDSALYLCASSLGLAGYDEQYFGPGTRLTVT.

The CDR3 here is CASSAGQGGYEQYF. DNA for the CDR3: TGTGCCAGCAGCGCGGGACAGGGAGGTTACGAGCAGTACTTC. The V and J genes are TRBV7-2 and TRBJ2-7, with 9 bases aligning to TRBD1. Per germline, CDR1 SGHTA and CDR2 FQGNSA. The V segment lost 5 bases and the J segment 4 bases; nucleotides outside the gene matches: 6. This CDR3 has 14 residues. The full variable domain, completed using reference TRBV7-2 and TRBJ2-7, is GAGVSQSPSNKVTEKGKDVELRCDPISGHTALYWYRQSLGQGLEFLIYFQGNSAPDKSGLPSDRFSAERTGGSVSTLTIQRTQQEDSAVYLCASSAGQGGYEQYFGPGTRLTVT.

The chain links TRBV5-5 to TRBJ1-2; weak D call: TRBD1 (6 bases). The V gene lost 1 base and the J gene lost 4 bases, with 11 bases spanning the gap. The CDR3 loop spans 14 amino acids. Germline lookup yields CDR1 SGHKS and CDR2 YYEKEE (reference sequence). The CDR3 DNA sequence: TGTGCCAGCAGCTTGCCGCGGACAGTCTATGGCTACACCTTC. Translation: CASSLPRTVYGYTF.

The chain combines TRBV2 with TRBJ1-5, with 7 positions matching TRBD1. Trimming cost V 8 bases and J 8 bases; bases outside gene matches: 6. This CDR3 spans 12 amino acids. CDR1 and CDR2 (germline): SNHLY, FYNNEI. CDR3 DNA sequence: TGTGCCAGCGCGGCAGGGGGGAAGCCCCAGCATTTT. This gives the protein CASAAGGKPQHF. Looking up the rest from reference TRBV2 and TRBJ1-5 gives the full variable domain: EPEVTQTPSHQVTQMGQEVILRCVPISNHLYFYWYRQILGQKVEFLVSFYNNEISEKSEIFDDQFSVERPDGSNFTLKIRSTKLEDSAMYFCASAAGGKPQHFGDGTRLSIL.

J is TRBJ2-2 and V is TRBV11-2; D remains ambiguous. Germline V gene data show CDR1 as SGHAT and CDR2 as FQNNGV. The CDR3 sequence is 15 residues long. The V end was cut by 5 bases, the J end by 4 bases, with 14 bases between. The chain's CDR3 is CASSPVKKSTGELFF. For the CDR3, the DNA is TGTGCCAGCAGCCCAGTAAAAAAATCCACCGGGGAGCTGTTTTTT.

The V gene is TRBV9, the J gene TRBJ2-7, with 7 bases that match TRBD2. Germline V gene data show CDR1 as SGDLS and CDR2 as YYNGEE. J gave up 5 bases and V 0 bases, and 8 bases lay outside the gene matches. The CDR3 is 15 amino acids. The CDR3 DNA reads as TGTGCCAGCAGCGTAGAGGGGACTATTTTCCACGAGCAGTACTTC. Translated, it gives CASSVEGTIFHEQYF.

This clone appeared a few times. The rearrangement uses TRBV27 and TRBJ1-6, with a weak D call TRBD1 (5 bases). V gave up 1 base and J gave up 0 bases, with 10 bases separating them. The V gene's germline CDR1 is MNHEY and CDR2 SMNVEV (reference sequence). The CDR3 covers 17 residues. In DNA, the CDR3 is TGTGCCAGCAGTTTATGGGGCAGGCTCTCCTATAATTCACCCCTCCACTTT. Its translation is CASSLWGRLSYNSPLHF.

The J gene is TRBJ2-7, the V gene TRBV7-6; D gene ambiguous. The CDR3 extends over 13 amino acids. Trimming shortened V by 1 base and J by 3 bases, and 7 bases separated the two germline ends. Per the germline V gene, CDR1 is SGHVS and CDR2 is FNYEAQ. Here the CDR3 DNA reads TGTGCCAGCAGCTTAGGGTCAGACTACGAGCAGTACTTC. Its protein is CASSLGSDYEQYF. The variable domain in full, with the rest retrieved from reference TRBV7-6 and TRBJ2-7, is GAGVSQSPRYKVTKRGQDVALRCDPISGHVSLYWYRQALGQGPEFLTYFNYEAQQDKSGLPNDRFSAERPEGSISTLTIQRTEQRDSAMYRCASSLGSDYEQYFGPGTRLTVT.

The rearrangement uses TRBV15 and TRBJ2-5; 8 positions match TRBD1. Trimming at V came to 3 bases and at J to 2 bases, leaving 8 bases not matched to a gene. CDR3 length: 16 amino acids. From germline, CDR1 is LNHNV and CDR2 YYDKDF (reference sequence). The CDR3 DNA reads TGTGCCACCAGCAGGCTGGCCGGGACAGGACAAGAGACCCAGTACTTC. The encoded protein is CATSRLAGTGQETQYF.

This clone has more than one count but fewer than ten. Given a far larger clone just one base away, this is likely a sequencing read error. The chain combines TRBV5-6 with TRBJ2-7; D uncertain. V was cut by 2 bases and J by 1 base, with 4 bases left in between. The CDR3 extends over 12 amino acids. Germline values: CDR1 SGHDT, CDR2 YYEEEE. This chain's CDR3 is CASSFSSYEQYF. The CDR3 DNA is TGTGCCAGCAGCTTCTCGTCCTACGAGCAGTACTTC.

The V gene is TRBV29-1, the J gene TRBJ1-2; TRBD1 agrees at 7 bases. Germline V lookup: CDR1 SQVTM, CDR2 ANQGSEA. V dropped 3 bases and J dropped 5; count of bases not matched to a gene: 18. The CDR3 contains 17 residues. The DNA of the CDR3 is TGCAGCGTTGACAGGCAGGGGGGTACTATTGGGGCGTATGGCTACACCTTC. Residues: CSVDRQGGTIGAYGYTF.

This chain links TRBV15 with TRBJ2-1, with 10 bases matching TRBD2. The CDR3 loop spans 18 amino acids. Germline CDR1 is LNHNV and CDR2 is YYDKDF (reference sequence). V lost 8 bases, J lost 7 bases, and 20 bases stayed unmatched. CDR3 sequence: CATGGPGGRPSGGNEQFF. Here the CDR3 DNA reads TGTGCCACCGGAGGTCCAGGGGGCCGCCCTAGCGGGGGAAATGAGCAGTTCTTC.

The J gene is TRBJ1-4, the V gene TRBV18; a weak D match, TRBD1 (6 bases). There are 14 residues in the CDR3. Per the germline V gene, CDR1 is KGHSH and CDR2 is LQKENI. Trimming took 4 bases from V and 4 from J, leaving 10 bases between them. For the CDR3, the DNA is TGTGCCAGCTCACGGACAGAGGGTAATGAAAAACTGTTTTTT. It codes for CASSRTEGNEKLFF. The full variable domain, completed using reference TRBV18 and TRBJ1-4, is NAGVMQNPRHLVRRRGQEARLRCSPMKGHSHVYWYRQLPEEGLKFMVYLQKENIIDESGMPKERFSAEFPKEGPSILRIQQVVRGDSAAYFCASSRTEGNEKLFFGSGTQLSVL.

The rearrangement uses TRBV5-4 and TRBJ2-7; no reliable D call. The CDR3 loop spans 12 amino acids. V lost 7 bases and J 1 base, leaving 9 bases between the germline ends. In germline, CDR1 is SGHNT, CDR2 YYREEE (reference sequence). The CDR3 coding sequence is TGTGCCAGCTCCTATAATTCCTACGAGCAGTACTTC. It encodes CASSYNSYEQYF.

This clone was recorded only once. The chain couples TRBV18 to TRBJ1-4; D is unclear. Trimming took 0 bases from V and 0 from J, leaving 14 bases between them. CDR1 and CDR2 from the germline V gene are KGHSH and LQKENI. This CDR3 region has 18 residues. The CDR3 bases are TGTGCCAGCTCACCACCGAGTTTCGGAGTCTCAACTAATGAAAAACTGTTTTTT. This translates into CASSPPSFGVSTNEKLFF.

The chain links TRBV7-8 to TRBJ1-2; D uncertain. Germline CDR1 and CDR2: SGHVS and FQNEAQ. The CDR3 is 14 amino acids. Between the trimmed V and J ends, which lost 2 bases and 2 bases, there was a span of 9 bases. The CDR3 sequence is CASSLSPVNYGYTF. The CDR3 region has the DNA TGTGCCAGCAGCTTATCTCCTGTAAACTATGGCTACACCTTC.